The T cell receptor (beta chain) under discussion was sequenced for a study of T cells in Graves' hyperthyroidism and ophthalmopathy. This clonotype has just a few counts. For the diagnoses, clinical symptoms, serum thyroxine and TRAb, thyroid ultrasound and orbital computed tomography were used. Germline assignment: CDR1 MDHEN and CDR2 SYDVKM. Trimming at V came to 2 bases and at J to 4 bases, leaving 0 bases not matched to a gene. The CDR3 has 16 residues. It was RNA transcripts that yielded the amplified TCR beta CDR3 regions. Primed by the HTBI set, a first-round RT-PCR was run on the TCR CDR3. TCRdb processed the multiplex PCR reads anew with MiXCR; each CDR3 protein has one entry. The sample consists of approximately 400,000 distinct CDR3 sequences, approximately 15% of them appearing once.

The sample taken for sequencing was blood. This sequence joins TRBV28 and TRBJ2-2, with 14 bases identical to TRBD2. The origin of this receptor is an older woman with Graves' hyperthyroidism. The CDR3 loop is CASSLGTSGGTGELFF. The CDR3 DNA reads as TGTGCCAGCAGTTTAGGGACTAGCGGGGGCACCGGGGAGCTGTTTTTT.